The 20 T cell receptor beta chains below come from one sample, sequenced in a study of T cells in Graves' hyperthyroidism and ophthalmopathy. There were TCR beta CDR3 regions amplified from RNA transcripts. The study used the HTBI primer set for a first-round RT-PCR of the TCR CDR3. TCRdb analysed the multiplex PCR reads with MiXCR anew, one entry per CDR3 protein. This table has hundreds of thousands of distinct CDR3 sequences, around 19% appearing once. Sequencing input: blood. These receptors originate from a woman aged 45-65 years with Graves' hyperthyroidism that later progressed to Graves' ophthalmopathy.

This clonotype was counted at least ten times. V gene TRBV7-8 combines with J gene TRBJ2-1; the D gene is possibly TRBD2 (6 bases). V lost 5 bases and J 3 bases, leaving 23 bases between the germline ends. CDR3 length equals 18 residues. Germline V gives CDR1 SGHVS, CDR2 FQNEAQ. CDR3 amino acids: CASSPQLGGVAFYNEQFF. The CDR3 bases are TGTGCCAGCAGCCCACAGCTGGGCGGGGTGGCATTCTACAATGAGCAGTTCTTC.

The J gene is TRBJ2-5, the V gene TRBV6-1; D is unclear. CDR1 is MNHNS and CDR2 is SASEGT in the germline V gene. Trimming stripped 6 bases from V and 0 bases from J, with 8 bases between. The CDR3 extends over 13 amino acids. This CDR3 reads CASSRHHQETQYF. The CDR3 DNA reads TGTGCCAGCAGCAGACATCACCAAGAGACCCAGTACTTC.

In this sample, this clonotype turned up many times. This sequence joins TRBV18 and TRBJ1-6; TRBD1 matches at 7 bases. Trimming removed 6 bases from V and 7 bases from J; junction bases left unmatched: 6. Per the germline V gene, CDR1 is KGHSH and CDR2 is LQKENI. This CDR3 has 14 residues. This CDR3 is CASSSDRANSPLHF. The CDR3 DNA is TGTGCCAGCTCGTCCGACAGGGCAAATTCACCCCTCCACTTT.

The V and J genes are TRBV6-1 and TRBJ2-2, with TRBD1 identical over 10 bases. V lost 6 bases, J lost 1 base, and 5 bases stayed unmatched. The CDR3 loop spans 16 amino acids. Germline-derived CDR1 and CDR2 are MNHNS and SASEGT. The CDR3 bases are TGTGCCAGCAGGGACCGGGACAGGGGGAACACCGGGGAGCTGTTTTTT. Amino acid sequence: CASRDRDRGNTGELFF.

This CDR3 is CASSLARDRGDTQYF. The DNA for the CDR3 is TGTGCCAGCAGCTTGGCCCGAGACAGGGGAGATACGCAGTATTTT. The V call is TRBV5-4, the J call TRBJ2-3; 8 nucleotides agree with TRBD1. Germline CDR1 SGHNT, CDR2 YYREEE (reference sequence). This CDR3 comprises 15 residues. The V segment lost 0 bases and the J segment 5 bases; nucleotides outside the gene matches: 5. Supplemented by reference TRBV5-4 and TRBJ2-3, the full variable domain reads ETGVTQSPTHLIKTRGQQVTLRCSSQSGHNTVSWYQQALGQGPQFIFQYYREEENGRGNFPPRFSGLQFPNYSSELNVNALELDDSALYLCASSLARDRGDTQYFGPGTRLTVL.

The genes are TRBV2 and TRBJ1-2; D is undetermined. This CDR3 has 15 residues. The germline gives CDR1 SNHLY, CDR2 FYNNEI. Trimming took 4 bases from V and 2 from J, leaving 14 bases between them. For the CDR3, the DNA is TGTGCCAGCAGTGGCGAGGGAATGCGCAACTATGGCTACACCTTC. It encodes CASSGEGMRNYGYTF. Using reference TRBV2 and TRBJ1-2 for the parts outside the CDR3, the full variable domain is EPEVTQTPSHQVTQMGQEVILRCVPISNHLYFYWYRQILGQKVEFLVSFYNNEISEKSEIFDDQFSVERPDGSNFTLKIRSTKLEDSAMYFCASSGEGMRNYGYTFGSGTRLTVV.

The V call is TRBV6-1, the J call TRBJ2-3; 7 positions match TRBD2. V lost 9 bases and J lost 0; bases outside the gene matches: 9. CDR1 is MNHNS, CDR2 SASEGT, per germline. There are 15 residues in the CDR3. CDR3 in amino acids: CASGEGRPSTDTQYF. In DNA, the CDR3 is TGTGCCAGTGGGGAGGGAAGACCGAGCACAGATACGCAGTATTTT.

This clonotype was observed a handful of times. V gene TRBV6-1 combines with J gene TRBJ1-5; D uncertain. CDR1 is MNHNS, CDR2 SASEGT, per germline. V was clipped by 4 bases and J by 7 bases, with 11 bases between them. CDR3 size: 13 residues. The CDR3 sequence is CASSAVAGQPQHF. CDR3 nucleotide sequence: TGTGCCAGCAGTGCCGTGGCGGGGCAGCCCCAGCATTTT.

This chain uses TRBV3-1 with TRBJ1-5; D perhaps matches TRBD1 (5 bases). The CDR3 contains 16 residues. Trimming cost V 1 base and J 2 bases, with 12 bases left between them. CDR1 is LGHDT, CDR2 YNNKEL, per germline (reference sequence). CDR3 bases: TGTGCCAGCAGCCAAGGGGACCGATACCGCAATCAGCCCCAGCATTTT. The encoded protein is CASSQGDRYRNQPQHF. The full variable domain, rest sourced from reference TRBV3-1 and TRBJ1-5, is DTAVSQTPKYLVTQMGNDKSIKCEQNLGHDTMYWYKQDSKKFLKIMFSYNNKELIINETVPNRFSPKSPDKAHLNLHINSLELGDSAVYFCASSQGDRYRNQPQHFGDGTRLSIL.

This clonotype was counted only a few times. The chain links TRBV9 to TRBJ1-2; D may be TRBD1 (5 bases). The CDR3 is 15 amino acids. Germline CDR1 is SGDLS and CDR2 is YYNGEE. V was trimmed by 0 bases and J by 1 base, leaving 10 bases between them. Written as DNA, the CDR3 is TGTGCCAGCAGCGTAGTGACAGCGCTTAACTATGGCTACACCTTC. Translated: CASSVVTALNYGYTF.

The chain joins TRBV10-3 to TRBJ1-5; D remains ambiguous. Trimming took 3 bases from V and 3 from J, leaving 12 bases between them. The CDR3 consists of 15 residues. Germline lookup yields CDR1 ENHRY and CDR2 SYGVKD. CDR3 bases: TGTGCCATCAGTGACCGGCAGGTGTCCAATCAGCCCCAGCATTTT. Its protein product is CAISDRQVSNQPQHF.

This clonotype was detected a few times. The chain recombines TRBV14 with TRBJ1-6; perhaps TRBD1 as D (5 bases). Germline assignment: CDR1 SGHDN and CDR2 FVKESK. The germline V and J ends were trimmed by 3 bases and 10 bases, with 19 bases remaining between them. This CDR3 spans 16 amino acids. In DNA, the CDR3 is TGTGCCAGCAGCCAGGGATTAGGCCGGCGGGGCTCACCCCTCCACTTT. This codes for CASSQGLGRRGSPLHF.

This clonotype was counted at least ten times. This chain connects TRBV3-1 to TRBJ2-2; D may be TRBD1 (7 bases). Germline CDR1 is LGHDT and CDR2 is YNNKEL (reference sequence). The CDR3 contains 18 residues. V lost 1 base and J lost 1, with 16 bases in between. In DNA form, the CDR3 reads TGTGCCAGCAGCCAAGGGCCGACAGGGCGGGGGAACACCGGGGAGCTGTTTTTT. This gives the protein CASSQGPTGRGNTGELFF.

This clonotype was counted ten times or more. The chain combines TRBV12-3 or TRBV12-4 with TRBJ2-5, with 7 bases identical to TRBD2. This CDR3 is 15 amino acids long. V was clipped by 6 bases and J by 2 bases; unmatched bases: 9. The CDR3 DNA follows: TGTGCCAGCAGGCCGACCCCGGGACTACAAGAGACCCAGTACTTC. This gives the protein CASRPTPGLQETQYF.

The V and J genes are TRBV13 and TRBJ2-3; 8 nucleotides align to TRBD1. This CDR3 is 16 amino acids long. CDR1 and CDR2 from the germline V gene are PRHDT and FYEKMQ (reference sequence). Germline trimming cut 3 bases from V and 2 bases from J; bases unmatched to any gene: 7. The CDR3 region has the DNA TGTGCCAGCAGCTTCCGGACAGGGCGGGCCACAGATACGCAGTATTTT. It is translated as CASSFRTGRATDTQYF.

The genes are TRBV2 and TRBJ1-3; 7 bases are a match to TRBD1. Germline CDR1 is SNHLY and CDR2 is FYNNEI. The CDR3 runs to 18 residues. Losses at the gene ends were 6 bases for V and 9 bases for J; bases not matched to a gene: 23. DNA of the CDR3: TGTGCCAGCAGAGCCAGCACAAGGACAGGTCGCTCTGAAGGCACCATATATTTT. This codes for CASRASTRTGRSEGTIYF.

This clonotype was seen ten or more times. The rearrangement joins TRBV2 to TRBJ2-5, with TRBD1 matching over 10 bases. V lost 6 bases and J lost 4; bases outside the gene matches: 11. The CDR3 extends over 16 amino acids. The germline V gene encodes CDR1 SNHLY and CDR2 FYNNEI. The CDR3 region has the DNA TGTGCCAGCAGGCGAAATTGGGGACAGGGGACAGAGACCCAGTACTTC. It yields the protein CASRRNWGQGTETQYF. Together with reference TRBV2 and TRBJ2-5, the CDR3 gives the full variable domain: EPEVTQTPSHQVTQMGQEVILRCVPISNHLYFYWYRQILGQKVEFLVSFYNNEISEKSEIFDDQFSVERPDGSNFTLKIRSTKLEDSAMYFCASRRNWGQGTETQYFGPGTRLLVL.

The V and J genes are TRBV27 and TRBJ2-3; 7 nucleotides line up with TRBD2. The CDR3 consists of 14 residues. Germline lookup yields CDR1 MNHEY and CDR2 SMNVEV (reference sequence). Trimming removed 2 bases from V and 6 bases from J; junction bases left unmatched: 5. CDR3 sequence reads: CASSLGGDSDTQYF. The CDR3 DNA reads as TGTGCCAGCAGTTTAGGGGGGGACTCGGATACGCAGTATTTT.

This clonotype has a count of ten or more. V is TRBV30 and J is TRBJ1-5; D remains ambiguous. In germline, CDR1 is GTSNPN, CDR2 SVGIG (reference sequence). CDR3 length equals 13 residues. V was clipped by 1 base and J by 5 bases, with 9 bases between them. The CDR3 DNA follows: TGTGCCTGGAGTGACAAATCCTATCAGCCCCAGCATTTT. The encoded protein is CAWSDKSYQPQHF.

This sequence joins TRBV5-1 and TRBJ2-6; D is perhaps TRBD2 (6 bases). Germline V gives CDR1 SGHRS, CDR2 YFSETQ. The V end was cut by 4 bases, the J end by 10 bases, with 12 bases between. CDR3 length: 13 amino acids. The CDR3 region has the DNA TGCGCCAGCAGCACCGCGGGGTTGAACGTCCTGACTTTC. Residues: CASSTAGLNVLTF.